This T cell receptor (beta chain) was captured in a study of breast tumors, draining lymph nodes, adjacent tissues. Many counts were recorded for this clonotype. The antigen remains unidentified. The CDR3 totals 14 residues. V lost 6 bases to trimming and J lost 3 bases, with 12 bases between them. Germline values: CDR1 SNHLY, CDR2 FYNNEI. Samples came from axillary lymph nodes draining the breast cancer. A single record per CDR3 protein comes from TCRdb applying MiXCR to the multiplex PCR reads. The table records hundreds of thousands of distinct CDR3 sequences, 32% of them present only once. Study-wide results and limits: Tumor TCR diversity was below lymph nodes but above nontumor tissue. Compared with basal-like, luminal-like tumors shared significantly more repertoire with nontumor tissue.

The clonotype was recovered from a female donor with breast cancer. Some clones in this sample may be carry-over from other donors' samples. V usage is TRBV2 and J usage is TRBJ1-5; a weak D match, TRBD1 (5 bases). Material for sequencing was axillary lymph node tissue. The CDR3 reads CASSYSRDNQPQHF. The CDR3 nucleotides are TGTGCCAGCAGCTACTCCAGGGACAATCAGCCCCAGCATTTT.